A selection of T cell receptor beta chains follows, all from one sample in a study of blood T cell repertoires in COVID-19. Sequencing was performed with immunoSEQ multiplex PCR; in TCRdb, only in-frame clones are kept and a portion is missing. The sample lists 55,000 to 80,000 clones, around 80% occurring once. The sample was peripheral blood. The receptor set was obtained from a man between 60 and 75 years old with COVID-19, enrolled during active disease. Both conserved end residues are part of each CDR3. Each record gives: V gene, J gene, clone size, D gene, CDR3 DNA, CDR3 protein. D genes are given only for firm matches. Rows may omit the clone size; those that give it use once, few, many or a size class.

>TRBV6-5|TRBJ2-5|-|-
TGTGCCAGCAGATGGGGGCAGGGAAGCGGAGAGACCCAGTACTTC
CASRWGQGSGETQYF
>TRBV4-1|TRBJ1-1|-|-
TGCGCCAGCAGCCAAGATCAGGGTTTACTGTCAGAAGCTTTCTTT
CASSQDQGLLSEAFF
>TRBV9|TRBJ1-4|-|-
TGTGCCAGCAGCGAGGACAACGGGAGTGAAAAACTGTTTTTT
CASSEDNGSEKLFF
>TRBV5-1|TRBJ2-5|-|-
TGCGCCAGCAGCTTGATCCGAGCGGATCAAGAGACCCAGTACTTC
CASSLIRADQETQYF
>TRBV3-1/TRBV3-2|TRBJ1-1|-|TRBD1
TGTGCCAGCAGCGTAACAGGGGGCGGTGAAGCTTTCTTT
CASSVTGGGEAFF
>TRBV5-1|TRBJ1-3|-|TRBD1
TGCGCCAGCAGCGGGGGCAGGGGGCCGGGAGGAAACACCATATATTTT
CASSGGRGPGGNTIYF
>TRBV24-1|TRBJ2-3|-|TRBD1
TGTGCCACCAGTGATCCGACAGGGCAAGGGATTCAAGATACGCAGTATTTT
CATSDPTGQGIQDTQYF
>TRBV12-3/TRBV12-4|TRBJ2-6|-|-
TGTGCCAGCATCCTAAGTGGTGCCCTGACTTTC
CASILSGALTF
>TRBV10-3|TRBJ2-1|-|TRBD2
TGTGCCACCTCGGATTCAGGACTAGCGGAGGGGAACAATGAGCAGTTCTTC
CATSDSGLAEGNNEQFF
>TRBV24-1|TRBJ2-1|-|-
TGTGCCACCGCGAGCTATCTCTCGGGGGACAATGAGCAGTTCTTC
CATASYLSGDNEQFF
>TRBV12-3/TRBV12-4|TRBJ1-2|-|-
TGTGCCAGCTCGCAGGGGAACTATGGCTACACCTTC
CASSQGNYGYTF
>TRBV5-5|TRBJ1-6|-|TRBD1
TGTGCCAGCAGCTTGGGACAGGGGGAGAATTCACCCCTCCACTTT
CASSLGQGENSPLHF
>TRBV28|TRBJ2-1|-|TRBD2
TGTGCCAGCAGGGCCATTTGGGTAGCGGGAACCTACAATGAGCAGTTCTTC
CASRAIWVAGTYNEQFF
>TRBV5-1|TRBJ1-2|-|TRBD1
TGCGCCAGCAGACCGAGCGCCGGACAGGGAATAGGTGGCTACACCTTC
CASRPSAGQGIGGYTF
>TRBV21-1|TRBJ2-2|-|-
TGTGCCAGCGGAATAGGGGGCAGGGGTACCGGGGAGCTGTTTTTT
CASGIGGRGTGELFF
>TRBV3-1/TRBV3-2|TRBJ2-2|-|TRBD2
TGTGCCAGCAGCCAGATTAGGACTAGCGGTACCGGGGAGCTGTTTTTT
CASSQIRTSGTGELFF
>TRBV30|TRBJ2-5|-|-
TGTGCCTGGAGTGTACAAGTGACTGGTGGAGAGACCCAGTACTTC
CAWSVQVTGGETQYF
>TRBV6-5|TRBJ2-7|-|TRBD1
TGTGCCAGCAGCGGCTGGGACAGGGCCTACGAGCAGTACTTC
CASSGWDRAYEQYF
>TRBV19|TRBJ1-2|-|-
TGTGCCAGTAGTACCACTCAGGGGTATGGCTACACCTTC
CASSTTQGYGYTF
>TRBV28|TRBJ1-3|-|TRBD1
TGTGCCAGCAGTCCTCAGACAGGGCGGAAGGATGGAAACACCATATATTTT
CASSPQTGRKDGNTIYF
>TRBV28|TRBJ2-3|-|-
TGTGCCAGCCCCCCGACAGGTGGGTTGACAGATACGCAGTATTTT
CASPPTGGLTDTQYF
>TRBV25-1|TRBJ2-5|once|TRBD2
TGTGCCAGCAGTGACAGTTTCGGGGGGGACGAGACCCAGTACTTC
CASSDSFGGDETQYF
>TRBV2|TRBJ2-5|-|TRBD2
TGTGCCAGCAGGGCCGGGACTAGCGGGGGGCCTGAAGAGACCCAGTACTTC
CASRAGTSGGPEETQYF
>TRBV18|TRBJ1-3|-|-
TGTGCCAGCTCCGCTGCGACTGATCCCTCTGGAAACACCATATATTTT
CASSAATDPSGNTIYF
>TRBV30|TRBJ2-7|few|-
TGTGCCTGTGGGGGGTTTAGGTACTACGAGCAGTACTTC
CACGGFRYYEQYF
>TRBV6-5|TRBJ1-2|-|TRBD1
TGTGCCAGCAGACCGGGACAGGGGATAGACTATGGCTACACCTTC
CASRPGQGIDYGYTF
>TRBV11-2|TRBJ1-1|-|-
TGTGCCAGCGCCTCCCCCCGGCAGGGGAACACTGAAGCTTTCTTT
CASASPRQGNTEAFF
>TRBV6-6|TRBJ1-5|-|-
TGTGCCAGCACTAGTGATGAGGTCCAGCCCCAGCATTTT
CASTSDEVQPQHF
>TRBV10-3|TRBJ1-1|many|-
TGTGCCATCAGTGAAGAGGACAGAGGGAACACTGAAGCTTTCTTT
CAISEEDRGNTEAFF
>TRBV28|TRBJ2-3|-|-
TGTGCCAGCAGTCCCAGGGGTAAAACGCAGTATTTT
CASSPRGKTQYF
>TRBV7-3|TRBJ2-1|-|-
TGTGCCAGCAGCTTACACAGATACAATGAGCAGTTCTTC
CASSLHRYNEQFF
>TRBV7-3|TRBJ2-7|-|TRBD2
TGTGCCAGCAAGGGAGAGGGGACTAGCGGGCGATACGAGCAGTACTTC
CASKGEGTSGRYEQYF
>TRBV18|TRBJ2-1|-|-
TGTGCCAGCTCCCCACTGGGAGCGGCTTACAATGAGCAGTTCTTC
CASSPLGAAYNEQFF
>TRBV5-1|TRBJ2-2|-|TRBD2
TGCGCCAGCAGCCCGGATCCTAGCGGGGCTAACGGGGAGCTGTTTTTT
CASSPDPSGANGELFF
>TRBV5-1|TRBJ2-2|-|-
TGCGCCAGCAGCGGACAGCAGGGGGGCGGGGAGCTGTTTTTT
CASSGQQGGGELFF
>TRBV3-1/TRBV3-2|TRBJ2-1|-|-
TGTGCCAGCAAAGGGCAGGGGTACGGTGAGCAGTTCTTC
CASKGQGYGEQFF
>TRBV6-1|TRBJ2-7|-|TRBD1
TGTGCCAGCAGTGAAGCCGGGACAGGGGCCTACGAGCAGTACTTC
CASSEAGTGAYEQYF